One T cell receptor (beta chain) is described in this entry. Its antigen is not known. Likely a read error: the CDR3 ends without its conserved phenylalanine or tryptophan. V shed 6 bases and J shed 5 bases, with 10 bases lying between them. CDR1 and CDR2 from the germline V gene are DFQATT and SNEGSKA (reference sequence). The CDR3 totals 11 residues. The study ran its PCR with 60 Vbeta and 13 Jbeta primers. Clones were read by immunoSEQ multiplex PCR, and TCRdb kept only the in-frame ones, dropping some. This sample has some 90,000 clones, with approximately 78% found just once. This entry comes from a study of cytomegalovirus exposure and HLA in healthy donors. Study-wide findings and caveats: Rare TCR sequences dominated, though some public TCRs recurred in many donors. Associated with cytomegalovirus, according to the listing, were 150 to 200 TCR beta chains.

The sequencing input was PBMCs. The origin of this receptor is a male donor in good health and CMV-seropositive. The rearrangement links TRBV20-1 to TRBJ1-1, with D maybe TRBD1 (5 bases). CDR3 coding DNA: TGCAGTGCGGCCGGACAAACTGAAGCTTTCGTT. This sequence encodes CSAAGQTEAFV.